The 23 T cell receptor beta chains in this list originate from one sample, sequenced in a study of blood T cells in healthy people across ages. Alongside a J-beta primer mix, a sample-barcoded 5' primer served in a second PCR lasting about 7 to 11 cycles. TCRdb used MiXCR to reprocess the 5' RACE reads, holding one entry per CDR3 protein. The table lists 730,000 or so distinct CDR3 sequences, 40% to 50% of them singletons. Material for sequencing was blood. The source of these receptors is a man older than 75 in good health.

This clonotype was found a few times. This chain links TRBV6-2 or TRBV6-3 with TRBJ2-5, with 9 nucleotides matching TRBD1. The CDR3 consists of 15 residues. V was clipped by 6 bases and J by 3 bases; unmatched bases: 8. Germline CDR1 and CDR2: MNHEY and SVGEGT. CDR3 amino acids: CASRHSGTGKETQYF. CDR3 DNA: TGTGCCAGCAGACACTCCGGGACAGGGAAAGAGACCCAGTACTTC.

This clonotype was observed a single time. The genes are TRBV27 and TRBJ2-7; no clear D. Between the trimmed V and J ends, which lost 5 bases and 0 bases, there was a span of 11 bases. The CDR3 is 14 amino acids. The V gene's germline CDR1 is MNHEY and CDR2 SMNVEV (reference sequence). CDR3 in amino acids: CASSIYDNSYEQYF. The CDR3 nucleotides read TGTGCCAGCAGTATATACGACAACTCCTACGAGCAGTACTTC.

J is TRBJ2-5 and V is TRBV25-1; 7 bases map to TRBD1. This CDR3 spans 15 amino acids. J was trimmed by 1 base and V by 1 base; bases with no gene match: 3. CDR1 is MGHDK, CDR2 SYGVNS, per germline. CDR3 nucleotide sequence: TGTGCCAGCAGTGAATGGCAGGGGGTCCAAGAGACCCAGTACTTC. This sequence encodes CASSEWQGVQETQYF.

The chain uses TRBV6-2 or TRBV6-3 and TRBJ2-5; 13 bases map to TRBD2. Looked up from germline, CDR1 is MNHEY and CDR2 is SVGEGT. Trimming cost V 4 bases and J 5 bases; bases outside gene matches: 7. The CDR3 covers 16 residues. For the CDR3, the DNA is TGTGCCAGCAGTTTTACTAGCGGGAGGGCCGAGGAGACCCAGTACTTC. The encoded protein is CASSFTSGRAEETQYF.

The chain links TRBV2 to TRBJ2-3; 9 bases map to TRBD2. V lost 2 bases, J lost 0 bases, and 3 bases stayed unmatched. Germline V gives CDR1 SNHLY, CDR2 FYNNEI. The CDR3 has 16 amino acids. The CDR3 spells CASSELAGSSTDTQYF. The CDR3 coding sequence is TGTGCCAGCAGTGAACTAGCGGGATCTAGCACAGATACGCAGTATTTT.

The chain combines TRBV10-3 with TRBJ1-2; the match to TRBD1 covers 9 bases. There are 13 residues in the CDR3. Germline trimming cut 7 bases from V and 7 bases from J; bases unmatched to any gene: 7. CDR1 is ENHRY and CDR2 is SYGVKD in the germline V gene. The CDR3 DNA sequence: TGTGCCATCACTCTGGGACAGGGAACTGGCTACACCTTC. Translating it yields CAITLGQGTGYTF.

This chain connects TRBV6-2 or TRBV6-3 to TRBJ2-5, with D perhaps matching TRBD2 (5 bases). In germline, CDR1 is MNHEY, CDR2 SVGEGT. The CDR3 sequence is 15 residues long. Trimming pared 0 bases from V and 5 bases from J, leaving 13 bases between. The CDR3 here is CASSYSFGNMETQYF. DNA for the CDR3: TGTGCCAGCAGTTACTCATTCGGGAATATGGAGACCCAGTACTTC.

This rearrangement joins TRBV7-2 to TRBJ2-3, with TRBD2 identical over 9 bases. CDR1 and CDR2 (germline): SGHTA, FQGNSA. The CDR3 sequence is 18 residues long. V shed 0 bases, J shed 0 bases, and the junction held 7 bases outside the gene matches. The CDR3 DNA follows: TGTGCCAGCAGCTTAGCGAGTCTAGCGGGACTTAGCACAGATACGCAGTATTTT. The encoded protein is CASSLASLAGLSTDTQYF. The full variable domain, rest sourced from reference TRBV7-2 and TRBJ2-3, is GAGVSQSPSNKVTEKGKDVELRCDPISGHTALYWYRQSLGQGLEFLIYFQGNSAPDKSGLPSDRFSAERTGGSVSTLTIQRTQQEDSAVYLCASSLASLAGLSTDTQYFGPGTRLTVL.

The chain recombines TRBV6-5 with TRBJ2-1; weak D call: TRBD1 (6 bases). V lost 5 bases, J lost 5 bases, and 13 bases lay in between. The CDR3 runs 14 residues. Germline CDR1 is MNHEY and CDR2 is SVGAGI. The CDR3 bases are TGTGCCAGCAGTCGGCAGGGGACACACAATGAGCAGTTCTTC. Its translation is CASSRQGTHNEQFF.

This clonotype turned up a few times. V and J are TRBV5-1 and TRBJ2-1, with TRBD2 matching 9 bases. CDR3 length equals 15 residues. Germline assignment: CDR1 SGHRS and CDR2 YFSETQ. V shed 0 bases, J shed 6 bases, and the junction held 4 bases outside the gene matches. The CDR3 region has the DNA TGCGCCAGCAGCTTGGCTAGCGGGATTGCCAATGAGCAGTTCTTC. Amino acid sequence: CASSLASGIANEQFF.

CDR3 sequence: CATSDWGTGGLDNEQFF. DNA of the CDR3: TGTGCCACCAGTGATTGGGGGACAGGGGGCTTAGACAATGAGCAGTTCTTC. This chain uses TRBV24-1 with TRBJ2-1; 12 nucleotides match TRBD1. The J segment lost 5 bases and the V segment lost 2 bases, leaving 6 bases of the junction unmatched. The germline V gene encodes CDR1 KGHDR and CDR2 SFDVKD. This CDR3 comprises 17 residues.

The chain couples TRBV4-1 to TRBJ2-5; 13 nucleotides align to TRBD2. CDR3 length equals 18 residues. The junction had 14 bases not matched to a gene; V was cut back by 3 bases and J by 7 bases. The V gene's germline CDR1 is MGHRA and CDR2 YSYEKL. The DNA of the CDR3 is TGCGCCAGCAGCCAGTCTGGGACTAGCGGGGTCGCCACGGGGACCCAGTACTTC. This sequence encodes CASSQSGTSGVATGTQYF.

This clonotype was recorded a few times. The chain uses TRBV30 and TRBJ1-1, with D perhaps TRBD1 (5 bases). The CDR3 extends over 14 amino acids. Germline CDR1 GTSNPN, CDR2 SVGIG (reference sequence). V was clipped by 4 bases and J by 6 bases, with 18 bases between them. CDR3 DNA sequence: TGTGCCTGGACCTTTCGGGGGGTTAGTGCTGAAGCTTTCTTT. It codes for CAWTFRGVSAEAFF.

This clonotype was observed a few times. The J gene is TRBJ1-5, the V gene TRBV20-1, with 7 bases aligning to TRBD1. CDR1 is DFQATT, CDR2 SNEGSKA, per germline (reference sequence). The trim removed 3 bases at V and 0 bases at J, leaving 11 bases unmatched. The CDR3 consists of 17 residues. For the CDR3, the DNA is TGCAGTGCTAGTGCCGGGACAGTGATAAGTAGCAATCAGCCCCAGCATTTT. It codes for CSASAGTVISSNQPQHF.

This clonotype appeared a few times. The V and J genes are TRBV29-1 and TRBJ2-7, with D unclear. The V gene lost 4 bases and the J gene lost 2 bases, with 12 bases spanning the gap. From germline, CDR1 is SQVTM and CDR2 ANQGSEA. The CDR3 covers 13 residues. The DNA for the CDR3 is TGCAGCGTTGCCCAGAGTTCTACCTACGAGCAGTACTTC. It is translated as CSVAQSSTYEQYF.

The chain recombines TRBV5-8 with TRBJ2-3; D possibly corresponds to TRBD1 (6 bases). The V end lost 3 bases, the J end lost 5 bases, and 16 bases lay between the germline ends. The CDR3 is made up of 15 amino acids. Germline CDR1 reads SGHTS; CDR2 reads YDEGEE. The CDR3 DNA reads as TGTGCCAGCAGCTCGGAACAGGGAATAATAGATACGCAGTATTTT. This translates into CASSSEQGIIDTQYF.

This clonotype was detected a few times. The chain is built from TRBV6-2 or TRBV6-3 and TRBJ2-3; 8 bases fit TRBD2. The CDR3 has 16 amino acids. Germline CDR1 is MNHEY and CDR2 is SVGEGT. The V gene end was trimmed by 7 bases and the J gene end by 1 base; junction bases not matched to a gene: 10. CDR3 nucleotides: TGTGCCAGCAAACCTCGGGGGGGGGCCGGCACAGATACGCAGTATTTT. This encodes CASKPRGGAGTDTQYF.

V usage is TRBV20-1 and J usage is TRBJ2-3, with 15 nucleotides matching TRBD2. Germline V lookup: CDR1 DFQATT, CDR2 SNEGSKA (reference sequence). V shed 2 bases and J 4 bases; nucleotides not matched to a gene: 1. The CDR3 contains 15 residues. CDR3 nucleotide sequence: TGCAGTGCTAGACGGACTAGCGGGAGGGCAGATACGCAGTATTTT. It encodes CSARRTSGRADTQYF.

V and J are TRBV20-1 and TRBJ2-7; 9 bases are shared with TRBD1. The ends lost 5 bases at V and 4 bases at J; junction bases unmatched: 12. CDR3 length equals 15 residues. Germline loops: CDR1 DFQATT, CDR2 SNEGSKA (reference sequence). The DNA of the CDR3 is TGCAGTGCTGTCAATCCGGGACAGGGTGGATACGAGCAGTACTTC. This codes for CSAVNPGQGGYEQYF.

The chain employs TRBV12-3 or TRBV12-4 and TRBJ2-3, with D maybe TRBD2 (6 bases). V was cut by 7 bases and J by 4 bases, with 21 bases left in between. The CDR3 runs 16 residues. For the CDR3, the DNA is TGTGCCAGCATTAAAGAGACTAGAGGGTTCGCAGATACGCAGTATTTT. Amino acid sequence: CASIKETRGFADTQYF.

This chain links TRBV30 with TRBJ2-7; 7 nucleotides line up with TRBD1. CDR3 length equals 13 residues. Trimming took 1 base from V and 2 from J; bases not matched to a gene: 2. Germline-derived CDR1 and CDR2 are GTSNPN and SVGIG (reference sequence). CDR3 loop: CAWSAGQTYEQYF. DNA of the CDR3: TGTGCCTGGAGTGCGGGACAGACCTACGAGCAGTACTTC.

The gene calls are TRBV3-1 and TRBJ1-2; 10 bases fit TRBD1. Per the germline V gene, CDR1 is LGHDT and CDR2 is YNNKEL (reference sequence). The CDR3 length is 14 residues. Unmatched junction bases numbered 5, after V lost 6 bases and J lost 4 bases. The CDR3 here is CASRLTGGSYGYTF. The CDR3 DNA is TGTGCCAGCAGACTGACAGGGGGCAGCTATGGCTACACCTTC.

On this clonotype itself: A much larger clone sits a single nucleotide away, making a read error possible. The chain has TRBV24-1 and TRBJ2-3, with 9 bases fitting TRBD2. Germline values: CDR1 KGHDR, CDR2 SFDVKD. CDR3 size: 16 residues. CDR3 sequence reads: CVTSAHTSGSTDTQYF. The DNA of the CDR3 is TGTGTCACCAGTGCCCATACTAGCGGGAGCACAGATACGCAGTATTTT.